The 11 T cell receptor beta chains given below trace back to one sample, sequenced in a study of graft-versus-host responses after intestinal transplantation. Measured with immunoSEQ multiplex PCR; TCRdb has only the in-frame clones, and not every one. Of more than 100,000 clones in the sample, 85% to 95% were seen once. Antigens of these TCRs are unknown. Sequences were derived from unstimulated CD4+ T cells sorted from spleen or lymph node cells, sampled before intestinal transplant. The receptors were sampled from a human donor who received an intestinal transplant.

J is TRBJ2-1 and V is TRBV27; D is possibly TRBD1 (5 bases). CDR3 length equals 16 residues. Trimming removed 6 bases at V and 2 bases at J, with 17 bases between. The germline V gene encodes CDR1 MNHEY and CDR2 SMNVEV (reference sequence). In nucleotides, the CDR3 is TGTGCCAGCAGGAAGAAGGGGCTCGACACCTACAATGAGCAGTTCTTC. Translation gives CASRKKGLDTYNEQFF.

CDR3 residues: CASSESGTGIGELFF. The CDR3 DNA reads as TGCGCCAGCAGCGAGTCCGGGACAGGGATCGGGGAGCTGTTTTTT. This chain uses TRBV5-1 with TRBJ2-2; 9 nucleotides match TRBD1. CDR1 SGHRS and CDR2 YFSETQ come from the germline V gene. The CDR3 extends over 15 amino acids. Trimming removed 4 bases from V and 7 bases from J; junction bases left unmatched: 8.

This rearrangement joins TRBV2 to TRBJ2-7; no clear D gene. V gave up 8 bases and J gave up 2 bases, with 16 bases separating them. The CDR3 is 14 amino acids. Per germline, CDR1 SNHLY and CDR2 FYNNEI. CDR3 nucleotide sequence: TGTGCCAGCCTGTCAGGTGGGGTGCCCTACGAGCAGTACTTC. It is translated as CASLSGGVPYEQYF.

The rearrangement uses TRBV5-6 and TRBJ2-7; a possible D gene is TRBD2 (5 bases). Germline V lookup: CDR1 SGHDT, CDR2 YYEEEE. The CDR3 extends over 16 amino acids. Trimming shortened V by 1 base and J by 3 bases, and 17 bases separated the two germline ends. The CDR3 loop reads CASSLITREFSYEQYF. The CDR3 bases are TGTGCCAGCAGCTTGATAACGAGGGAGTTCAGCTACGAGCAGTACTTC.

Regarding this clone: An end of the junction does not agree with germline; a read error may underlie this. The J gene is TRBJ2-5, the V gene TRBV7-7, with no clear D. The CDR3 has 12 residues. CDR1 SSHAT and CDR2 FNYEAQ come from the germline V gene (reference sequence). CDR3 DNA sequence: TGTGCTAGCAGCTTTGGGCAAGAGACCCAGTACTTC. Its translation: CASSFGQETQYF.

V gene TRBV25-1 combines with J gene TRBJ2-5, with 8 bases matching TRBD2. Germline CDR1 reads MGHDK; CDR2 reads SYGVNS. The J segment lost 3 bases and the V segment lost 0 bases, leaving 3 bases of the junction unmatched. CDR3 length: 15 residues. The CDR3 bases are TGTGCCAGCAGTGAATATGGAGCGGGGGAAGAGACCCAGTACTTC. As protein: CASSEYGAGEETQYF.

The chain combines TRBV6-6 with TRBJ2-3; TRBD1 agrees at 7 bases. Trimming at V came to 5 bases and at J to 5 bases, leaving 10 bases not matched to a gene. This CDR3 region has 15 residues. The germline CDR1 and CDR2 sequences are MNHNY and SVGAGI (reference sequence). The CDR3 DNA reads TGTGCCAGCAGTAACGGACCGGGACAGAGAGATACGCAGTATTTT. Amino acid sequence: CASSNGPGQRDTQYF.

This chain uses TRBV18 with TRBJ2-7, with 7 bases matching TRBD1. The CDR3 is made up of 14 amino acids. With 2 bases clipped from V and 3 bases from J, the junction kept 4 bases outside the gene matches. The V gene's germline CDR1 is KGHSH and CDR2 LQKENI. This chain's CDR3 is CASSPAQGDYEQYF. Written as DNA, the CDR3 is TGTGCCAGCTCACCAGCCCAGGGGGACTACGAGCAGTACTTC.

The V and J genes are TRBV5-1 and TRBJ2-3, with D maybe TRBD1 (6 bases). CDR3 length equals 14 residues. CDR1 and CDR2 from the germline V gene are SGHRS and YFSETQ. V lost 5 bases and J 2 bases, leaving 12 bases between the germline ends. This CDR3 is CASRQGSITDTQYF. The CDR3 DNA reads TGCGCCAGCAGACAGGGAAGTATCACAGATACGCAGTATTTT.

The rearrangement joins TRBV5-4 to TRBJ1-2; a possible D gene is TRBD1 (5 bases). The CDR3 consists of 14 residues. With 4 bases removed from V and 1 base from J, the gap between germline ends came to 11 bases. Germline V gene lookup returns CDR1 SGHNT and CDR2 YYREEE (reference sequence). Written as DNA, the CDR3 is TGTGCCAGCAGCCCTCAGACAGTTAACTATGGCTACACCTTC. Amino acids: CASSPQTVNYGYTF.

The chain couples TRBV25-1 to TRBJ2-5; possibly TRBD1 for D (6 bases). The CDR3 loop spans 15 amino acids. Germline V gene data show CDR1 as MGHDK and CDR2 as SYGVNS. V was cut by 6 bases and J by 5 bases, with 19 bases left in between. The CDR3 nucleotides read TGTGCCAGCAGAACGGACAGAGGGGGTGCCGAGACCCAGTACTTC. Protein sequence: CASRTDRGGAETQYF.